This T cell receptor (beta chain) was sequenced in a study of blood T cell repertoires in COVID-19. This clone occurred once. Data came from immunoSEQ multiplex PCR; TCRdb stores just in-frame clones and leaves some out. Here the sample spans over 350,000 clones, approximately 90% being singletons. Sequences were obtained from PBMCs or T cells enriched from blood (not recorded which). This TCR was sampled from a woman aged 45 to 65 who had recovered from COVID-19.

The CDR3 spells CASSQVAGNYGYTF. CDR3 coding DNA: TGTGCCAGCAGCCAAGTGGCGGGTAACTATGGCTACACCTTC. V gene TRBV3-1 (or the pseudogene TRBV3-2) combines with J gene TRBJ1-2; no definite D call. The germline CDR1 and CDR2 sequences are LGHDT and YNNKEL (reference sequence). This CDR3 contains 14 residues. The V end was cut by 1 base, the J end by 1 base, with 7 bases between.